The 15 T cell receptor beta chains in this list originate from one sample, sequenced in a study of cytomegalovirus exposure and HLA in healthy donors. The PCR contained 60 Vbeta and 13 Jbeta primers. Repertoires were generated with immunoSEQ multiplex PCR, while TCRdb's copy carries only in-frame clones and drops some. The sample lists roughly 82,000 clones, about 74% occurring once. Material: PBMCs. The receptors shown here come from a woman aged 45-65 years in good health and CMV-seropositive.

The V and J genes are TRBV28 and TRBJ2-7; D is possibly TRBD1 (5 bases). The CDR3 loop spans 15 amino acids. Germline V lookup: CDR1 MDHEN, CDR2 SYDVKM. The ends were cut back, 6 bases at V and 1 base at J, with 16 bases in the middle. In nucleotides, the CDR3 is TGTGCCAGCAGCCCACTCGACAGTAAGTCCTACGAGCAGTACTTC. Translating gives CASSPLDSKSYEQYF.

The chain carries TRBV6-6 and TRBJ2-7; 8 nucleotides line up with TRBD2. The length of the CDR3 is 16 residues. CDR1 is MNHNY, CDR2 SVGAGI, per germline (reference sequence). Trimming cost V 5 bases and J 0 bases; bases outside gene matches: 9. The CDR3 loop is CASSPPSGRSSYEQYF. CDR3 DNA sequence: TGTGCCAGCAGTCCCCCAAGCGGGAGAAGCTCCTACGAGCAGTACTTC.

V gene TRBV7-2 combines with J gene TRBJ1-3; tentatively, D is TRBD1 (5 bases). Germline V gene sequence: CDR1 SGHTA, CDR2 FQGNSA. The CDR3 length is 17 residues. Between the trimmed V and J ends, which lost 1 base and 0 bases, there was a span of 13 bases. As DNA, the CDR3 is TGTGCCAGCAGCTTAGAAAGCAGGGTGGACTCTGGAAACACCATATATTTT. Protein: CASSLESRVDSGNTIYF.

This sequence joins TRBV6-1 and TRBJ1-5, with unresolved D. CDR1 MNHNS and CDR2 SASEGT come from the germline V gene. V lost 10 bases to trimming and J lost 4 bases, with 14 bases between them. The CDR3 totals 13 residues. CDR3 bases: TGTGCCACCCACTTTGAAGAGAATCAGCCCCAGCATTTT. It yields the protein CATHFEENQPQHF.

This chain connects TRBV10-3 to TRBJ2-1; 12 positions agree with TRBD1. With V trimmed by 5 bases and J by 9 bases, 5 bases remained unmatched. This CDR3 is 14 amino acids long. CDR1 is ENHRY, CDR2 SYGVKD, per germline. Written as DNA, the CDR3 is TGTGCCATCAGTCCGGGACAGGGGGCAGGTGAGCAGTTCTTC. Translation gives CAISPGQGAGEQFF.

In this sample, this clone turned up once. This chain joins TRBV6-5 and TRBJ1-5, with D possibly being TRBD1 (5 bases). Trimming removed 6 bases from V and 11 bases from J, with 17 bases in between. CDR1 is MNHEY, CDR2 SVGAGI, per germline. The CDR3 is 13 amino acids. Here the CDR3 reads CASRETGRGTQHF. CDR3 nucleotides: TGTGCCAGCAGGGAGACTGGGCGGGGGACCCAGCATTTT.

This clone has just one count. This rearrangement joins TRBV29-1 to TRBJ1-1, with D unresolved. This CDR3 spans 13 amino acids. The germline V gene has CDR1 SQVTM and CDR2 ANQGSEA. Deletions cut 3 bases from V and 0 bases from J, with 8 bases between. The CDR3 region has the DNA TGCAGCGTTGAGGAGGGCATGAACACTGAAGCTTTCTTT. Encoded protein: CSVEEGMNTEAFF. Together with reference TRBV29-1 and TRBJ1-1, the CDR3 gives the full variable domain: SAVISQKPSRDICQRGTSLTIQCQVDSQVTMMFWYRQQPGQSLTLIATANQGSEATYESGFVIDKFPISRPNLTFSTLTVSNMSPEDSSIYLCSVEEGMNTEAFFGQGTRLTVV.

The rearrangement uses TRBV9 and TRBJ2-4, with 7 bases matching TRBD2. Germline loops: CDR1 SGDLS, CDR2 YYNGEE. The CDR3 runs to 13 residues. V lost 2 bases and J lost 8; bases outside the gene matches: 4. The CDR3 nucleotides are TGTGCCAGCAGCGTGGGGGGGTTTGACATTCAGTACTTC. This gives the protein CASSVGGFDIQYF. Full variable domain (remainder filled in from reference TRBV9 and TRBJ2-4): DSGVTQTPKHLITATGQRVTLRCSPRSGDLSVYWYQQSLDQGLQFLIQYYNGEERAKGNILERFSAQQFPDLHSELNLSSLELGDSALYFCASSVGGFDIQYFGAGTRLSVL.

This clone has ten or more counts. V usage is TRBV4-1 and J usage is TRBJ1-4; 7 bases are shared with TRBD1. The V segment lost 3 bases and the J segment 14 bases; nucleotides outside the gene matches: 12. CDR1 and CDR2 (germline): MGHRA, YSYEKL. CDR3 length equals 14 residues. This CDR3 reads CASSHPRRGRRLFF. CDR3 nucleotide sequence: TGCGCCAGCAGCCACCCCCGCAGGGGGAGGAGGCTGTTTTTT.

The chain combines TRBV10-2 with TRBJ2-1; 8 nucleotides line up with TRBD2. Unmatched junction bases numbered 3, after V lost 3 bases and J lost 2 bases. The CDR3 loop spans 15 amino acids. CDR1 WSHSY and CDR2 SAAADI come from the germline V gene. This CDR3 reads CASSETSGAYNEQFF. The CDR3 DNA reads as TGCGCCAGCAGTGAAACTAGCGGCGCCTACAATGAGCAGTTCTTC.

This clone has only a few counts. The chain combines TRBV5-4 with TRBJ2-3; TRBD1 is a possible D gene (6 bases). Trimming pared 7 bases from V and 4 bases from J, leaving 16 bases between. Germline V gene lookup returns CDR1 SGHNT and CDR2 YYREEE (reference sequence). The CDR3 length is 14 residues. The CDR3 region has the DNA TGTGCCAGCGGCACAGGGCCGCACGCAGATACGCAGTATTTT. Amino acids: CASGTGPHADTQYF.

The rearrangement joins TRBV2 to TRBJ2-7; 7 nucleotides line up with TRBD1. Germline CDR1 reads SNHLY; CDR2 reads FYNNEI. V shed 6 bases and J 4 bases; nucleotides not matched to a gene: 6. There are 13 residues in the CDR3. The CDR3 loop is CASSEGARYEQYF. The CDR3 DNA is TGTGCCAGCAGCGAGGGGGCGCGGTACGAGCAGTACTTC. The whole variable domain, remainder taken from reference TRBV2 and TRBJ2-7, is EPEVTQTPSHQVTQMGQEVILRCVPISNHLYFYWYRQILGQKVEFLVSFYNNEISEKSEIFDDQFSVERPDGSNFTLKIRSTKLEDSAMYFCASSEGARYEQYFGPGTRLTVT.

DNA of the CDR3: TGTGCCAGCAGCCCCGTGGATACGCAGTATTTT. Translating gives CASSPVDTQYF. The chain recombines TRBV9 with TRBJ2-3; D is uncertain. V was pared by 4 bases and J by 6 bases, with 6 bases between. Germline assignment: CDR1 SGDLS and CDR2 YYNGEE. The CDR3 covers 11 residues. The full variable domain, its missing parts supplied by reference TRBV9 and TRBJ2-3, is DSGVTQTPKHLITATGQRVTLRCSPRSGDLSVYWYQQSLDQGLQFLIQYYNGEERAKGNILERFSAQQFPDLHSELNLSSLELGDSALYFCASSPVDTQYFGPGTRLTVL.

This rearrangement joins TRBV5-6 to TRBJ2-1, with D tentatively TRBD1 (6 bases). V lost 1 base and J 5 bases, leaving 10 bases between the germline ends. Germline CDR1 is SGHDT and CDR2 is YYEEEE. The CDR3 length is 14 residues. DNA of the CDR3: TGTGCCAGCAGCTTGTTCGACAGGCACAATGAGCAGTTCTTC. As protein: CASSLFDRHNEQFF.

CDR3 nucleotide sequence: TGTGCCAGCAGTTCTATCTTCATGGAGATTGATGAGCAGTTCTTC. Its protein product is CASSSIFMEIDEQFF. J is TRBJ2-1 and V is TRBV28; D is unclear. The CDR3 is 15 amino acids. In germline, CDR1 is MDHEN, CDR2 SYDVKM. V was cut by 4 bases and J by 8 bases, with 18 bases left in between.